This T cell receptor (beta chain) came from a study of human T cells and chemical hapten exposure. Study-level background: Upper inner arm skin measuring 2 cm by 2 cm received 2% DPC for sensitization.

From germline, CDR1 is SGHTA and CDR2 FQGNSA. The length of the CDR3 is 13 residues. V shed 1 base and J shed 4 bases, with 7 bases lying between them. Time point indicated: pre-sensitization, week 0. Treatment described: therapeutic diphenylcyclopropenone sensitization with weekly scalp DPC. The template was total RNA from unfractionated whole blood. One entry per CDR3 protein, called by TCRdb with MiXCR from the RACE reads. The sample lists 35,000 or so distinct CDR3 sequences, about a tenth occurring once. This clonotype was seen repeatedly, ten times or more. The V call is TRBV7-2, the J call TRBJ2-5, with no clear D. The receptor comes from a middle-aged man with alopecia areata. Some clones in this sample may be carry-over from other donors' samples. Source: whole blood, taken in connection with sensitization to the hapten diphenylcyclopropenone (DPC). The CDR3 reads CASSLVVLETQYF. The DNA for the CDR3 is TGTGCCAGCAGCTTAGTAGTTTTAGAGACCCAGTACTTC.